This paragraph reports one T cell receptor (beta chain). The antigen is not known. V was pared by 5 bases and J by 0 bases, with 6 bases of the junction left unmatched. Germline V gives CDR1 MNHEY, CDR2 SVGAGI. The CDR3 is 15 residues long. The data stem from a study of T cell repertoires in ileal Crohn's disease. Study conclusions and caveats: Compared with non-smokers, active smokers at surgery showed more clonal expansions.

This table comes from immunoSEQ multiplex PCR, and its TCRdb copy is limited to in-frame clones, with some not included. Altogether around 17,000 clones are present, over 50% being singletons, with the ten largest covering roughly 6.7%. The receptor was derived from an adult with Crohn's disease. Sequencing was carried out using ileal tissue. The chain has TRBV6-5 and TRBJ2-5; 7 nucleotides agree with TRBD1. CDR3 protein: CASSRGRGYQETQYF. DNA for the CDR3: TGTGCCAGCAGTCGGGGCAGGGGGTACCAAGAGACCCAGTACTTC.